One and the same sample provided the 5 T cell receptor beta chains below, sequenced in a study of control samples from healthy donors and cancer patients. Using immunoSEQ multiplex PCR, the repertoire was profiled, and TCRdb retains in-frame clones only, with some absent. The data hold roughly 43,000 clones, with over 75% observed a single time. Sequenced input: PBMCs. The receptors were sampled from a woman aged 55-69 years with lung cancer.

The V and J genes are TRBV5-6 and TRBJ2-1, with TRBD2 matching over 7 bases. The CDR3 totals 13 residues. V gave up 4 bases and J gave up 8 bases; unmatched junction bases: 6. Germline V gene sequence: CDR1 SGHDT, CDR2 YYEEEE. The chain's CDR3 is CASSLGTTDEQFF. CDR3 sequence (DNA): TGTGCCAGCAGCCTAGGGACTACGGATGAGCAGTTCTTC. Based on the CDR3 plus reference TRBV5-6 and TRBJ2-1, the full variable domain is DAGVTQSPTHLIKTRGQQVTLRCSPKSGHDTVSWYQQALGQGPQFIFQYYEEEERQRGNFPDRFSGHQFPNYSSELNVNALLLGDSALYLCASSLGTTDEQFFGPGTRLTVL.

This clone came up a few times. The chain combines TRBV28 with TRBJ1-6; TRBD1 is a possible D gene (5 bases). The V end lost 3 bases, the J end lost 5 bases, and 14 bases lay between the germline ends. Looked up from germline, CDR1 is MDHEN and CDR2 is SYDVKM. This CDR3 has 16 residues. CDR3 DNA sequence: TGTGCCAGCAGTTTTGCCGGGACTGAGGATAATTCACCCCTCCACTTT. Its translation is CASSFAGTEDNSPLHF.

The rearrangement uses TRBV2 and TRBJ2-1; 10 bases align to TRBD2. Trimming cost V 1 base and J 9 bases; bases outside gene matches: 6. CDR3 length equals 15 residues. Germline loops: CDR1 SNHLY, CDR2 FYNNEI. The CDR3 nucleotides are TGTGCCAGCAGTGAAGGGTATAGCGGGAGGTCTGAGCAGTTCTTC. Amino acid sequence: CASSEGYSGRSEQFF.

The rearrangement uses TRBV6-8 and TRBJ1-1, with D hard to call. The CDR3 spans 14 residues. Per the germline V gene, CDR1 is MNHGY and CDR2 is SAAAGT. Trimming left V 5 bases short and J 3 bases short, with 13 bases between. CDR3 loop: CASSPRVSDTEAFF. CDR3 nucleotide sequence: TGTGCCAGCAGTCCCCGGGTGTCGGACACTGAAGCTTTCTTT.

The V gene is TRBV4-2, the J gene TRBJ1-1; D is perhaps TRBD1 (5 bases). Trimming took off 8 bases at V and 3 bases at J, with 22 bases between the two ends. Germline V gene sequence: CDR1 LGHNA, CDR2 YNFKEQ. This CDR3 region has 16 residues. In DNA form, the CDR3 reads TGTGCCAGCGCGAGGGGCGCGAACCATCGGGACACTGAAGCTTTCTTT. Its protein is CASARGANHRDTEAFF.